A single T cell receptor (beta chain) is shown here with its context. This sample stems from a study of cytomegalovirus exposure and HLA in healthy donors. Libraries were prepared by immunoSEQ multiplex PCR; TCRdb keeps only in-frame clonotypes and omits some of them. This table has about 130,000 clones, approximately 90% appearing once. Germline CDR1 and CDR2: SEHNR and FQNEAQ (reference sequence). The CDR3 length is 13 residues. The V and J ends lost 2 bases and 4 bases respectively, with 8 bases between them. The clonotype comes from a woman in her thirties in good health and CMV-seropositive. The sequencing input was PBMCs. The genes are TRBV7-9 and TRBJ1-1; D ambiguous. The CDR3: CASSLKRSTEAFF. The CDR3, as DNA: TGTGCCAGCAGCTTAAAGCGGAGCACTGAAGCTTTCTTT.